This T cell receptor (beta chain) was sequenced in a study of post-analysis software for immune sequencing data. General study results and limits: TRBV segments more frequent in patients than in controls numbered five and included TRBV5-6, TRBV5-1 and TRBV20-1.

As for this clonotype: The target antigen is unknown.

The authors incorporated unique molecular identifiers into the TCR beta cDNA libraries. TCRdb independently ran MiXCR on the PCR reads; one entry per CDR3 protein. Of hundreds of thousands of distinct CDR3 sequences listed, roughly 46% are singletons. Trimming took 8 bases from V and 0 from J, leaving 11 bases between them. The CDR3 has 15 amino acids. The sample was blood. The chain employs TRBV12-3 or TRBV12-4 and TRBJ2-6; no definite D call. This TCR was sampled from a girl aged 5 to 17 with multiple sclerosis. CDR3 in amino acids: CASRTGYSGANVLTF. The CDR3 DNA reads TGTGCCAGCCGGACCGGTTACTCTGGGGCCAACGTCCTGACTTTC.